This T cell receptor (beta chain) was recovered during a study of graft-versus-host responses after intestinal transplantation. Study details: Anti-thymocyte globulin was used for induction in all recipients, who then took tacrolimus and steroids for about 3 years.

Profiled with immunoSEQ multiplex PCR; TCRdb holds only in-frame clones, not every one. The table has 9,800 or so clones, less than 80% seen once; the top ten hold around 22%. Study results and caveats: Individuals carrying graft-donor T cell macrochimerism showed high graft-versus-host to host-versus-graft clonal ratios in allografts.

With 1 base removed from V and 0 bases from J, the gap between germline ends came to 6 bases. The CDR3 consists of 15 residues. CDR1 SGHVS and CDR2 FNYEAQ come from the germline V gene. Investigators treated the graft tissue so that it released intraepithelial and lamina propria lymphocytes. There are a few counts of this clone. Its target is unknown. Sequenced here: ileum tissue, sampled less than 550 days after intestinal transplant. The TCR sequence derives from a human patient who received an intestinal transplant, so some T cells may come from the graft donor. The chain uses TRBV7-6 and TRBJ1-4; no definite D call. This CDR3 is CASSLVEATNEKLFF. The CDR3 coding sequence is TGTGCCAGCAGCTTAGTCGAAGCAACTAATGAAAAACTGTTTTTT.